Below, 21 T cell receptor beta chains from the same sample are listed, as sequenced in a study of T cell repertoires in cytomegalovirus infection. TCRdb analysed the reads with MiXCR anew, one entry per CDR3 protein. Of 510,000 or so distinct CDR3 sequences in the sample, more than 20% were seen once. The sample consisted of PBMCs. The receptors here all came from a human donor in good health (CMV status not recorded). Some clones in this sample may be carry-over from other donors' samples.

This clonotype was counted at least ten times. The chain couples TRBV6-5 to TRBJ1-3; no definite D call. Germline CDR1 MNHEY, CDR2 SVGAGI. Deletions cut 8 bases from V and 8 bases from J, with 10 bases between. The CDR3 has 11 amino acids. This chain's CDR3 is CASQREDTIYF. The CDR3 coding sequence is TGTGCCAGCCAGCGGGAGGACACCATATATTTT.

This clonotype was seen a handful of times. The chain is built from TRBV7-8 and TRBJ2-7; D remains ambiguous. In germline, CDR1 is SGHVS, CDR2 FQNEAQ. CDR3 size: 14 residues. Trimming removed 0 bases from V and 2 bases from J, with 8 bases in between. The DNA of the CDR3 is TGTGCCAGCAGCTTAGCACAAGCCCCCTACGAGCAGTACTTC. The encoded protein is CASSLAQAPYEQYF. The full variable domain, in which reference TRBV7-8 and TRBJ2-7 provide the parts outside the CDR3, is GAGVSQSPRYKVAKRGQDVALRCDPISGHVSLFWYQQALGQGPEFLTYFQNEAQLDKSGLPSDRFFAERPEGSVSTLKIQRTQQEDSAVYLCASSLAQAPYEQYFGPGTRLTVT.

Many counts were recorded for this clonotype. The chain is built from TRBV29-1 and TRBJ2-5, with D perhaps TRBD1 or TRBD2 (5 bases each). Germline-derived CDR1 and CDR2 are SQVTM and ANQGSEA. Trimming left V 4 bases short and J 4 bases short, with 10 bases between. This CDR3 has 12 amino acids. DNA of the CDR3: TGCAGCGTTGTCAGGGAGAGAGAGACCCAGTACTTC. Amino acid sequence: CSVVRERETQYF.

This chain joins TRBV27 and TRBJ2-3, with TRBD2 matching 10 bases. Per germline, CDR1 MNHEY and CDR2 SMNVEV (reference sequence). The junction had 12 bases not matched to a gene; V was cut back by 11 bases and J by 1 base. The CDR3 is made up of 16 amino acids. CDR3 loop: CASRPRAGGGTDTQYF. CDR3 in DNA: TGTGCCTCCCGCCCAAGAGCGGGGGGGGGCACAGATACGCAGTATTTT.

Only a few counts were recorded for this clonotype. This chain links TRBV5-6 with TRBJ1-1; D ambiguous. V lost 4 bases and J lost 2, with 12 bases in between. This CDR3 comprises 14 residues. The germline V gene encodes CDR1 SGHDT and CDR2 YYEEEE. The CDR3 protein is CASSRLLRNTEAFF. The CDR3 DNA sequence: TGTGCCAGCAGCCGCCTCTTACGCAACACTGAAGCTTTCTTT.

The chain carries TRBV6-5 and TRBJ2-2; tentative D call: TRBD1 (5 bases). CDR3 length: 15 amino acids. Germline V lookup: CDR1 MNHEY, CDR2 SVGAGI. Trimming cost V 6 bases and J 0 bases, with 11 bases left between them. The CDR3 protein is CASRGWGPNTGELFF. For the CDR3, the DNA is TGTGCCAGCAGAGGGTGGGGCCCGAACACCGGGGAGCTGTTTTTT.

This clonotype has a count of ten or more. The V gene is TRBV7-2, the J gene TRBJ2-3; D uncertain. Germline V gene sequence: CDR1 SGHTA, CDR2 FQGNSA. The CDR3 sequence is 15 residues long. Trimming pared 0 bases from V and 5 bases from J, leaving 12 bases between. This chain's CDR3 is CASSLALGWGDTQYF. CDR3 coding DNA: TGTGCCAGCAGCTTAGCCCTCGGTTGGGGAGATACGCAGTATTTT.

This chain uses TRBV20-1 with TRBJ2-1, with D maybe TRBD2 (5 bases). V was shortened by 3 bases and J by 12 bases, with 15 bases between the two germline ends. This CDR3 spans 12 amino acids. The V gene's germline CDR1 is DFQATT and CDR2 SNEGSKA (reference sequence). The CDR3 loop reads CSASQPGEGQFF. The DNA for the CDR3 is TGCAGTGCTAGCCAGCCCGGGGAAGGGCAGTTCTTC.

This clonotype was observed at least ten times. This chain connects TRBV7-8 to TRBJ2-7; TRBD2 matches at 8 bases. V dropped 5 bases and J dropped 4; count of bases not matched to a gene: 13. The CDR3 length is 16 residues. CDR1 is SGHVS, CDR2 FQNEAQ, per germline. CDR3 protein: CASSPGVTGGLYEQYF. In nucleotides, the CDR3 is TGTGCCAGCAGCCCGGGAGTGACGGGAGGGTTATACGAGCAGTACTTC.

V and J are TRBV2 and TRBJ2-7; D is ambiguous. Germline CDR1 reads SNHLY; CDR2 reads FYNNEI. The V gene lost 7 bases and the J gene lost 6 bases, with 19 bases spanning the gap. The CDR3 has 14 residues. The CDR3 is CASNGMRGTSEQYV. CDR3 sequence (DNA): TGTGCCAGCAATGGGATGCGAGGTACGTCCGAGCAGTACGTC.

The sample holds a few counts of this clonotype. The genes are TRBV6-6 and TRBJ1-5, with a possible D match to TRBD1 (5 bases). The CDR3 is 16 residues long. The germline V and J ends were trimmed by 4 bases and 6 bases, with 19 bases remaining between them. CDR1 is MNHNY and CDR2 is SVGAGI in the germline V gene (reference sequence). The CDR3 region is CASSSSAGTGVQPQHF. CDR3 coding DNA: TGTGCCAGCAGTTCCAGCGCAGGGACGGGGGTTCAGCCCCAGCATTTT.

The chain has TRBV25-1 and TRBJ2-4; no clear D. Per the germline V gene, CDR1 is MGHDK and CDR2 is SYGVNS. V lost 3 bases to trimming and J lost 9 bases, with 18 bases between them. The CDR3 is 15 amino acids. The CDR3 coding sequence is TGTGCCAGCAGTGATAGTGGGCCCGCACCCGGCATTCAGTACTTC. Translated: CASSDSGPAPGIQYF.

The chain couples TRBV6-5 to TRBJ1-1; 10 bases line up with TRBD1. The CDR3 loop spans 16 amino acids. The germline V gene has CDR1 MNHEY and CDR2 SVGAGI. Trimming took 0 bases from V and 4 from J; bases not matched to a gene: 5. CDR3 region: CASSYSRQGAITEAFF. CDR3 sequence (DNA): TGTGCCAGCAGTTACTCTCGACAGGGGGCGATCACTGAAGCTTTCTTT.

The CDR3 DNA reads as TGCGCCAGCAGCCAGGGACTAGCGAATGAGCAGTTCTTC. Protein sequence: CASSQGLANEQFF. The rearrangement joins TRBV4-3 to TRBJ2-1; TRBD2 matches 10 bases. The CDR3 spans 13 residues. The germline CDR1 and CDR2 sequences are LGHNA and YSLEER. Trimming took 3 bases from V and 7 from J; bases not matched to a gene: 0.

The sample holds many counts of this clonotype. The J gene is TRBJ2-5, the V gene TRBV7-2; a weak D match, TRBD2 (7 bases). Trimming pared 5 bases from V and 0 bases from J, leaving 13 bases between. From germline, CDR1 is SGHTA and CDR2 FQGNSA. CDR3 length: 15 residues. The CDR3 loop reads CASSIAGAYQETQYF. The CDR3 DNA sequence: TGTGCCAGCAGCATTGCGGGGGCGTACCAAGAGACCCAGTACTTC.

V usage is TRBV12-3 or TRBV12-4 and J usage is TRBJ1-6; D perhaps matches TRBD1 (6 bases). The CDR3 contains 14 residues. V lost 0 bases and J 6 bases, leaving 6 bases between the germline ends. The chain's CDR3 is CASSLARGNSPLHF. The CDR3 nucleotides are TGTGCCAGCAGTTTAGCCAGGGGTAATTCACCCCTCCACTTT.

This clonotype turned up a few times. The chain uses TRBV12-3 or TRBV12-4 and TRBJ1-4, with no clear D. Trimming left V 3 bases short and J 4 bases short, with 12 bases between. The CDR3 length is 15 residues. The CDR3 spells CASSFLAGDNEKLFF. CDR3 DNA sequence: TGTGCCAGCAGTTTCCTAGCAGGCGATAATGAAAAACTGTTTTTT.

The CDR3 loop is CASSSGVYEQYV. The DNA of the CDR3 is TGTGCCAGCAGTAGCGGGGTCTACGAGCAGTACGTC. The rearrangement links TRBV6-2 or TRBV6-3 to TRBJ2-7, with 7 bases aligning to TRBD2. The CDR3 spans 12 residues. V shed 5 bases and J 3 bases; nucleotides not matched to a gene: 1. The germline gives CDR1 MNHEY, CDR2 SVGEGT.

CDR3 sequence (DNA): TGCAGTGCTCCGACTAGCGGGCTACGCACAGATACGCAGTATTTT. Its protein is CSAPTSGLRTDTQYF. This rearrangement joins TRBV20-1 to TRBJ2-3; TRBD2 aligns across 10 bases. The CDR3 spans 15 residues. Germline loops: CDR1 DFQATT, CDR2 SNEGSKA (reference sequence). Unmatched junction bases numbered 6, after V lost 5 bases and J lost 1 base.

This clonotype has just a few counts. V is TRBV29-1 and J is TRBJ2-4; 7 nucleotides agree with TRBD2. Germline values: CDR1 SQVTM, CDR2 ANQGSEA. This CDR3 contains 16 residues. The V and J ends lost 0 bases and 8 bases, in that order; junction bases with no gene match: 13. For the CDR3, the DNA is TGCAGCGTTGAAGATCCTTTTGGCGGGAGTGTTGACATTCAGTACTTC. It codes for CSVEDPFGGSVDIQYF.

The chain has TRBV6-5 and TRBJ2-5; 7 bases align to TRBD1. This CDR3 comprises 15 residues. V shed 0 bases and J 5 bases; nucleotides not matched to a gene: 6. Germline-derived CDR1 and CDR2 are MNHEY and SVGAGI. Here the CDR3 reads CASSYSTGLQETQYF. In nucleotides, the CDR3 is TGTGCCAGCAGTTACTCGACAGGGCTACAGGAGACCCAGTACTTC.